Presented here are 20 T cell receptor beta chains from one specimen sequenced in a study of blood T cell repertoires in COVID-19. Libraries were prepared by immunoSEQ multiplex PCR; TCRdb keeps only in-frame clonotypes and omits some of them. The sample holds roughly 70,000 clones, roughly 78% seen once. The sequenced sample was peripheral blood. These receptors were obtained from a human donor in a cohort sampled during active COVID-19.

The V and J genes are TRBV10-3 and TRBJ2-2, with TRBD1 identical over 10 bases. Unmatched junction bases numbered 4, after V lost 8 bases and J lost 4 bases. The CDR3 contains 14 residues. CDR1 ENHRY and CDR2 SYGVKD come from the germline V gene. The CDR3 protein is CAIRRTGGTGELFF. The CDR3 nucleotides are TGTGCCATCCGACGGACAGGGGGCACCGGGGAGCTGTTTTTT.

V gene TRBV5-4 combines with J gene TRBJ1-5, with D unresolved. Between the trimmed V and J ends, which lost 2 bases and 6 bases, there was a span of 9 bases. This CDR3 comprises 13 residues. Germline V gives CDR1 SGHNT, CDR2 YYREEE (reference sequence). The CDR3 reads CASSLAPFQPQHF. The CDR3 DNA sequence: TGTGCCAGCAGCTTAGCCCCCTTTCAGCCCCAGCATTTT.

The rearrangement uses TRBV4-3 and TRBJ2-7; maybe TRBD2 (6 bases). V was clipped by 4 bases and J by 5 bases, with 15 bases between them. The CDR3 totals 14 residues. The germline CDR1 and CDR2 sequences are LGHNA and YSLEER. CDR3 region: CASSPGVKFHEQYF. CDR3 in DNA: TGCGCCAGCAGCCCGGGGGTTAAATTCCACGAGCAGTACTTC.

The gene calls are TRBV27 and TRBJ1-4; D unresolved. This CDR3 contains 15 residues. V was trimmed by 0 bases and J by 7 bases, leaving 12 bases between them. Germline V CDR1 and CDR2: MNHEY, SMNVEV (reference sequence). CDR3 nucleotides: TGTGCCAGCAGTTTATCGCGCGGGGTTGGTGAAAAACTGTTTTTT. Residues: CASSLSRGVGEKLFF.

CDR3 DNA sequence: TGTGCCAGCAGACCGGGACAGGGGTTCGAGCAGTACTTC. This sequence encodes CASRPGQGFEQYF. The V call is TRBV6-5, the J call TRBJ2-7; 10 bases map to TRBD1. The germline CDR1 and CDR2 sequences are MNHEY and SVGAGI. The CDR3 totals 13 residues. The trim removed 6 bases at V and 6 bases at J, leaving 5 bases unmatched.

The chain joins TRBV7-2 to TRBJ2-1, with TRBD1 matching 8 bases. Per germline, CDR1 SGHTA and CDR2 FQGNSA. CDR3 length: 15 residues. The trim removed 6 bases at V and 4 bases at J, leaving 8 bases unmatched. The CDR3 sequence: CASSPGQGRYNEQFF. Here the CDR3 DNA reads TGTGCCAGCAGTCCCGGACAGGGCCGGTACAATGAGCAGTTCTTC.

The chain joins TRBV5-1 to TRBJ2-6, with TRBD1 matching over 10 bases. Germline V gene lookup returns CDR1 SGHRS and CDR2 YFSETQ. V shed 3 bases and J 0 bases; nucleotides not matched to a gene: 9. The CDR3 runs 19 residues. CDR3: CASSSGTGVTGSGANVLTF. DNA for the CDR3: TGCGCCAGCAGCTCCGGGACAGGGGTCACCGGCTCTGGGGCCAACGTCCTGACTTTC.

V and J are TRBV15 and TRBJ2-1; 11 bases agree with TRBD2. With 5 bases clipped from V and 9 bases from J, the junction kept 9 bases outside the gene matches. Germline V gene data show CDR1 as LNHNV and CDR2 as YYDKDF (reference sequence). This CDR3 has 15 amino acids. The DNA of the CDR3 is TGTGCCACCAGCCGACTAGCGGGAATATTTGGTGAGCAGTTCTTC. This codes for CATSRLAGIFGEQFF.

The chain links TRBV5-1 to TRBJ1-1; 7 bases match TRBD1. Germline lookup yields CDR1 SGHRS and CDR2 YFSETQ. Losses at the gene ends were 4 bases for V and 0 bases for J; bases not matched to a gene: 3. CDR3 length: 14 amino acids. The CDR3 region is CASSRGQLNTEAFF. In DNA form, the CDR3 reads TGCGCCAGCAGCCGGGGACAGTTGAACACTGAAGCTTTCTTT.

This rearrangement joins TRBV29-1 to TRBJ2-1; TRBD1 might be the D (5 bases). Germline V CDR1 and CDR2: SQVTM, ANQGSEA. V lost 6 bases and J lost 4, with 10 bases in between. The CDR3 consists of 12 residues. The CDR3 DNA is TGCAGCGTCGTGGCAGGGTACAATGAGCAGTTCTTC. As protein: CSVVAGYNEQFF.

The CDR3, as DNA: TGTGCCAGCAGCCATACAGGGGTTTCGAGCTCTGGGGCCAACGTCCTGACTTTC. Translating gives CASSHTGVSSSGANVLTF. The chain combines TRBV4-2 with TRBJ2-6; 7 bases fit TRBD1. From germline, CDR1 is LGHNA and CDR2 YNFKEQ. The ends lost 3 bases at V and 0 bases at J; junction bases unmatched: 8. This CDR3 region has 18 residues.

Only one count was recorded for this clone. The J gene is TRBJ1-5, the V gene TRBV28; D may be TRBD1 (6 bases). Trimming took off 9 bases at V and 3 bases at J, with 15 bases between the two ends. Per germline, CDR1 MDHEN and CDR2 SYDVKM. The CDR3 totals 14 residues. The DNA for the CDR3 is TGTGCCAGTAGGGGGGGACTTCTCAATCAGCCCCAGCATTTT. Amino acid sequence: CASRGGLLNQPQHF.

The chain joins TRBV6-5 to TRBJ1-1; TRBD1 is a possible D gene (5 bases). Germline CDR1 reads MNHEY; CDR2 reads SVGAGI. Trimming removed 6 bases from V and 1 base from J, with 12 bases in between. CDR3 size: 14 residues. The CDR3 sequence is CASSVMQGNTEAFF. CDR3 bases: TGTGCCAGCAGCGTTATGCAGGGGAACACTGAAGCTTTCTTT.

V is TRBV27 and J is TRBJ1-6; no clear D gene. Trimming took off 5 bases at V and 5 bases at J, with 16 bases between the two ends. The CDR3 length is 16 residues. Germline values: CDR1 MNHEY, CDR2 SMNVEV (reference sequence). The CDR3 sequence: CASSPRGGSNNSPLHF. For the CDR3, the DNA is TGTGCCAGCAGTCCCCGGGGAGGGTCCAATAATTCACCCCTCCACTTT.

This chain links TRBV10-3 with TRBJ2-7; a possible D gene is TRBD2 (6 bases). The CDR3 is made up of 14 amino acids. V was shortened by 6 bases and J by 3 bases, with 15 bases between the two germline ends. CDR1 and CDR2 (germline): ENHRY, SYGVKD. The CDR3, as DNA: TGTGCCATCAGGGGGGGACCAGCCCTCTACGAGCAGTACTTC. Translation: CAIRGGPALYEQYF.

CDR3 in amino acids: CASSIGTANTEAFF. Here the CDR3 DNA reads TGTGCCAGTAGTATAGGTACAGCTAACACTGAAGCTTTCTTT. V usage is TRBV19 and J usage is TRBJ1-1; D gene ambiguous. Germline loops: CDR1 LNHDA, CDR2 SQIVND (reference sequence). Trimming took 1 base from V and 2 from J, leaving 8 bases between them. The CDR3 is 14 residues long. Drawing the rest from reference TRBV19 and TRBJ1-1, the complete variable domain is DGGITQSPKYLFRKEGQNVTLSCEQNLNHDAMYWYRQDPGQGLRLIYYSQIVNDFQKGDIAEGYSVSREKKESFPLTVTSAQKNPTAFYLCASSIGTANTEAFFGQGTRLTVV.

The chain has TRBV29-1 and TRBJ2-7; 7 bases agree with TRBD1. The V segment lost 6 bases and the J segment 2 bases; nucleotides outside the gene matches: 4. The CDR3 is 12 residues long. Germline values: CDR1 SQVTM, CDR2 ANQGSEA. The CDR3 sequence is CSVTDRAYEQYF. CDR3 coding DNA: TGCAGCGTAACCGACAGGGCCTACGAGCAGTACTTC.

The chain carries TRBV11-2 and TRBJ1-5; no definite D call. The germline gives CDR1 SGHAT, CDR2 FQNNGV. V lost 1 base, J lost 7 bases, and 11 bases lay in between. This CDR3 is built from 14 residues. CDR3 in DNA: TGTGCCAGCAGCTTAGCGGGAAATAGACAGCCCCAGCATTTT. This translates into CASSLAGNRQPQHF. Full variable domain (remainder filled in from reference TRBV11-2 and TRBJ1-5): EAGVAQSPRYKIIEKRQSVAFWCNPISGHATLYWYQQILGQGPKLLIQFQNNGVVDDSQLPKDRFSAERLKGVDSTLKIQPAKLEDSAVYLCASSLAGNRQPQHFGDGTRLSIL.

The gene calls are TRBV4-1 and TRBJ2-7; D unresolved. CDR3 length: 12 residues. The germline gives CDR1 MGHRA, CDR2 YSYEKL. Trimming cost V 3 bases and J 5 bases, with 8 bases left between them. The CDR3 reads CASSQIADEQYF. The CDR3 region has the DNA TGCGCCAGCAGCCAGATAGCCGACGAGCAGTACTTC.

This rearrangement joins TRBV19 to TRBJ1-1; 11 nucleotides agree with TRBD1. Germline V CDR1 and CDR2: LNHDA, SQIVND (reference sequence). The CDR3 runs 15 residues. V lost 4 bases to trimming and J lost 5 bases; unmatched junction nucleotides: 6. CDR3 bases: TGTGCCAGTAGTACACCGGGACAGGGGGGTACTGAAGCTTTCTTT. This translates into CASSTPGQGGTEAFF.